These T cell receptor beta chains were read from a single sample in a study of shared clonotypes between healthy human individuals. Sequencing was performed with immunoSEQ multiplex PCR; in TCRdb, only in-frame clones are kept and a portion is missing. The table includes about 2.4 million clones, approximately 90% detected once. The sample taken for sequencing was naive CD4+ T cells sorted from blood. The receptors shown here come from a man aged 18 to 29 in good health. Each CDR3 is given with its conserved first and last residue. Each record gives: CDR3 length, V gene, CDR3 protein.

>14|TRBV7-2
CASSRIVGDQPQHF
>14|TRBV19
CASSMGNLNTEAFF
>15|TRBV15
CATSRSWTGGNTIYF
>13|TRBV7-9
CASSRENNSPLHF
>15|TRBV7-2
CASSLYRGDNSPLHF
>14|TRBV19
CASSVRKANYGYTF
>14|TRBV27
CASSFLAGPLEQYF
>17|TRBV4-1
CASSQGGVRRSGNTIYF
>15|TRBV4-1
CASSLQGATNEKLFF
>14|TRBV5-5
CASSLTEINQPQHF
>15|TRBV13
CASSLALRGPRGYTF
>12|TRBV11-2
CASSRTSYEQFF
>12|TRBV7-9
CASSGGSYEQYF
>16|TRBV7-6
CASSPAPQRGNNEQFF
>14|TRBV5-1
CASSLVGNWYGYTF
>15|TRBV30
CAWSSGLGPYNEQFF
>16|TRBV4-1
CASSQDAGSGPREQYF
>14|TRBV11-2
CASSLEIQGYEQYF
>14|TRBV7-8
CASSPGQGIDEQFF
>14|TRBV28
CASSSGQGGEKLFF
>13|TRBV9
CASSPRGTDTQYF
>15|TRBV7-9
CASSLSASSYNEQFF
>14|TRBV30
CAWSKSGTKIEQYF
>14|TRBV5-6
CASSFAGGSNEQFF